Below are 10 T cell receptor beta chains sequenced from a single sample in a study of OX40 agonist ivuxolimab in advanced cancers. The table came from immunoSEQ multiplex PCR; TCRdb's copy has only in-frame clones and leaves some out. The sample yields fewer than 80,000 clones, more than 70% seen once. Here the sequenced sample was CD4+ or CD8+ T cells sorted from blood, taken in a trial of the OX40 agonist ivuxolimab. These receptors all stem from an adult with an advanced solid tumor such as melanoma, head and neck, liver or kidney cancer.

The chain employs TRBV12-5 and TRBJ2-2; 12 bases align to TRBD2. V trimming: 1 base; J trimming: 4 bases; junction bases outside the gene matches: 4. The CDR3 consists of 17 residues. Germline CDR1 and CDR2: LGHNT and FRNRAP. The CDR3 loop reads CASGLGLAGVLTGELFF. In nucleotides, the CDR3 is TGTGCTAGTGGTTTGGGACTAGCGGGAGTTCTCACCGGGGAGCTGTTTTTT.

This chain joins TRBV7-9 and TRBJ2-3; 12 bases are a match to TRBD2. With 5 bases clipped from V and 1 base from J, the junction kept 13 bases outside the gene matches. This CDR3 has 19 residues. From germline, CDR1 is SEHNR and CDR2 FQNEAQ (reference sequence). In DNA form, the CDR3 reads TGTGCCAGCAGCGTAGGGACTAGCGGGTCCCGAGGTGGCACAGATACGCAGTATTTT. Residues: CASSVGTSGSRGGTDTQYF.

This chain uses TRBV5-1 with TRBJ1-2, with D hard to call. Germline CDR1 reads SGHRS; CDR2 reads YFSETQ. CDR3 length: 14 amino acids. V was clipped by 1 base and J by 2 bases, with 9 bases between them. CDR3 bases: TGCGCCAGCAGCTTGTCGGACGCAAACTATGGCTACACCTTC. Protein: CASSLSDANYGYTF.

This clone was counted between two and nine times. The CDR3 DNA reads as TGTGCCAGCAGCTTTTCTAGGGATAACTATGGCTACACCTTC. The encoded protein is CASSFSRDNYGYTF. The chain has TRBV5-6 and TRBJ1-2; D remains ambiguous. Trimming took off 2 bases at V and 1 base at J, with 9 bases between the two ends. Germline loops: CDR1 SGHDT, CDR2 YYEEEE. The CDR3 contains 14 residues. The full variable domain, in which reference TRBV5-6 and TRBJ1-2 provide the parts outside the CDR3, is DAGVTQSPTHLIKTRGQQVTLRCSPKSGHDTVSWYQQALGQGPQFIFQYYEEEERQRGNFPDRFSGHQFPNYSSELNVNALLLGDSALYLCASSFSRDNYGYTFGSGTRLTVV.

This clone was picked up one time. The gene calls are TRBV11-2 and TRBJ1-2; a possible D gene is TRBD1 (6 bases). This CDR3 is 17 amino acids long. V was cut by 1 base and J by 0 bases, with 15 bases left in between. Germline V gives CDR1 SGHAT, CDR2 FQNNGV. The CDR3 loop reads CASSLGRGMRANYGYTF. CDR3 nucleotides: TGTGCCAGCAGCTTAGGGAGGGGGATGAGAGCTAACTATGGCTACACCTTC.

This clone appeared a single time. This rearrangement joins TRBV9 to TRBJ2-3; D not resolved. The CDR3 contains 15 residues. V was cut by 3 bases and J by 6 bases, with 17 bases left in between. The germline V gene encodes CDR1 SGDLS and CDR2 YYNGEE. CDR3 nucleotide sequence: TGTGCCAGCAGCGGGGCGGCAGGTTTATCCGATACGCAGTATTTT. This codes for CASSGAAGLSDTQYF.

The chain couples TRBV5-1 to TRBJ1-1, with 9 positions matching TRBD1. Germline-derived CDR1 and CDR2 are SGHRS and YFSETQ. With V trimmed by 4 bases and J by 7 bases, 11 bases remained unmatched. The CDR3 is made up of 15 amino acids. The CDR3 reads CASSPDRGSLFEAFF. In DNA, the CDR3 is TGCGCCAGCAGCCCCGACAGGGGGTCCCTCTTTGAAGCTTTCTTT.

This clone was counted between two and nine times. The rearrangement uses TRBV5-6 and TRBJ1-2; 7 bases agree with TRBD1. Trimming at V came to 3 bases and at J to 2 bases, leaving 7 bases not matched to a gene. The CDR3 extends over 15 amino acids. CDR1 is SGHDT, CDR2 YYEEEE, per germline. The CDR3 bases are TGTGCCAGCAGCTGGAGGGGACAGTACAACTATGGCTACACCTTC. This gives the protein CASSWRGQYNYGYTF.

The chain combines TRBV25-1 with TRBJ2-7, with D tentatively TRBD1 (6 bases). The CDR3 is 12 residues long. CDR1 is MGHDK and CDR2 is SYGVNS in the germline V gene. V dropped 4 bases and J dropped 3 bases, with 7 bases sitting between them. CDR3 nucleotides: TGTGCCAGCAGTGTACAGGGCTACGAGCAGTACTTC. Its protein product is CASSVQGYEQYF.

The V call is TRBV11-2, the J call TRBJ2-7; 10 positions agree with TRBD1. The J segment lost 8 bases and the V segment lost 5 bases, leaving 6 bases of the junction unmatched. Looked up from germline, CDR1 is SGHAT and CDR2 is FQNNGV. The CDR3 runs to 13 residues. CDR3 DNA: TGTGCCAGCAGCCCCGGACAGGGGGACAAGCAGTACTTC. It specifies CASSPGQGDKQYF.